The present TCR beta chain was sequenced within a study of T cells in Graves' hyperthyroidism and ophthalmopathy. CDR1 SQVTM and CDR2 ANQGSEA come from the germline V gene. V shed 4 bases and J 6 bases; nucleotides not matched to a gene: 2. The CDR3 spans 11 residues. What was amplified from RNA transcripts were TCR beta CDR3 regions. HTBI primers were employed in a first-round RT-PCR of the TCR CDR3. TCRdb re-called the multiplex PCR reads through MiXCR, storing one row per CDR3 protein. This table holds 560,000 or so distinct CDR3 sequences, approximately 44% found once. Sequences were obtained from peripheral blood or thyroid tissue (not recorded which). The receptor was isolated from a woman aged 18 to 35 with Graves' hyperthyroidism. This rearrangement joins TRBV29-1 to TRBJ1-2, with TRBD1 matching 7 bases. The CDR3 region is CSVARGNGYTF. The DNA for the CDR3 is TGCAGCGTTGCCAGGGGGAATGGCTACACCTTC. Full variable domain (missing parts from reference TRBV29-1 and TRBJ1-2): SAVISQKPSRDICQRGTSLTIQCQVDSQVTMMFWYRQQPGQSLTLIATANQGSEATYESGFVIDKFPISRPNLTFSTLTVSNMSPEDSSIYLCSVARGNGYTFGSGTRLTVV.